Ten or more counts support the clone carrying this T cell receptor (beta chain). Its cognate antigen is unknown. V lost 0 bases to trimming and J lost 6 bases, with 14 bases between them. CDR3 size: 16 residues. The data derive from a study of CD8+CD57+ T cells in acquired aplastic anemia. Looking at the study overall: As sequenced from healthy donors, CD4+ cells averaged roughly 11 million reads. Study-wide points: It was found that roughly 31 CD8+ CDR3 sequences were shared between patients and controls.

Profiling of TCR beta VDJ combinations and CDR3 sequences used genomic DNA as template. Via MiXCR, TCRdb re-called the reads, giving one row per CDR3 protein. There are around 190,000 distinct CDR3 sequences in the sample; approximately 49% occur only once, and about a sixth lies in the top ten. This TCR was recovered from a human donor in good health, serving as a control. Sequencing was carried out using sorted CD4+, CD8+, or CD8+CD57+ T cells (not recorded which) from PBMCs. The chain employs TRBV12-3 or TRBV12-4 and TRBJ1-4; D remains unclear. CDR3 loop: CASSLAEDPDDEKLFF. The DNA for the CDR3 is TGTGCCAGCAGTTTAGCAGAGGATCCAGACGATGAAAAACTGTTTTTT.